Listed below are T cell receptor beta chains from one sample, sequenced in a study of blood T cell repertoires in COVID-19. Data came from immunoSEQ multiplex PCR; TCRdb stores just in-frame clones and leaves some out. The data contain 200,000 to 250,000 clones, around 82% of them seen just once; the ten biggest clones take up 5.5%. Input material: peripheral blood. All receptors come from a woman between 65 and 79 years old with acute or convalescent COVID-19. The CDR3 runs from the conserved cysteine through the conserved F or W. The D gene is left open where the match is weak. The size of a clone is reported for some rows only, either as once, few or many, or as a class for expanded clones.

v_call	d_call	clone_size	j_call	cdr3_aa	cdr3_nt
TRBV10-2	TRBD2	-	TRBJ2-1	CATTASGRSGEQFF	TGCGCCACGACGGCTAGCGGGAGATCTGGTGAGCAGTTCTTC
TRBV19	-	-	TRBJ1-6	CASSSSGRTVNSPLHF	TGTGCCAGTAGTTCCTCGGGACGGACAGTTAATTCACCCCTCCACTTT
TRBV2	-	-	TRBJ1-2	CASSETGNGYTF	TGTGCCAGCAGTGAGACAGGCAATGGCTACACCTTC
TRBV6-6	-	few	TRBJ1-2	CASSGQGTYNYGYTF	TGTGCCAGCAGTGGTCAGGGGACCTATAACTATGGCTACACCTTC
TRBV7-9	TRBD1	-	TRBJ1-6	CASSLSGQANSPLHF	TGTGCCAGCAGCTTATCTGGACAGGCGAATTCACCCCTCCACTTT
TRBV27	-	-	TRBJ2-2	CASSLLFWGTDTGELFF	TGTGCCAGCAGTTTATTGTTTTGGGGCACCGACACCGGGGAGCTGTTTTTT
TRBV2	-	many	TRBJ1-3	CASSEGVSSGNTIYF	TGTGCCAGCAGTGAAGGCGTCTCCTCTGGAAACACCATATATTTT
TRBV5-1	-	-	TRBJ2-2	CASSLDTAGELFF	TGCGCCAGCAGCTTGGACACCGCCGGGGAGCTGTTTTTT
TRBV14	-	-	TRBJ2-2	CASSHGQGSGELFF	TGTGCCAGCAGCCACGGCCAGGGCAGCGGGGAGCTGTTTTTT
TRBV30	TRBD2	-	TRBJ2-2	CAWSVETSVTGELFF	TGTGCCTGGAGTGTAGAGACTAGCGTGACCGGGGAGCTGTTTTTT
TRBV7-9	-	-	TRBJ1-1	CASSLVEGRNTEAFF	TGTGCCAGCAGCTTAGTGGAGGGTCGGAACACTGAAGCTTTCTTT
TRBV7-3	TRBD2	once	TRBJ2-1	CASSSTGGAKEQFF	TGTGCCAGCAGCTCCACGGGGGGAGCGAAAGAGCAGTTCTTC
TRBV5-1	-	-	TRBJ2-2	CASSLGYLNTGELFF	TGCGCCAGCAGCTTGGGCTACCTTAACACCGGGGAGCTGTTTTTT
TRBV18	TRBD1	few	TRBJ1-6	CASSPGQDRGSPLHF	TGTGCCAGCTCACCGGGACAGGACCGGGGTTCACCCCTCCACTTT
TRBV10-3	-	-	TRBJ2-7	CAISVVGGEQYF	TGTGCCATCAGTGTTGTCGGAGGCGAGCAGTACTTC
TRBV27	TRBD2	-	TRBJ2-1	CASRRLSGTSGVSSYNEQFF	TGTGCCAGCAGGCGTCTTAGTGGGACTAGCGGTGTTAGCTCCTACAATGAGCAGTTCTTC
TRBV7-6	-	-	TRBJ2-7	CASSLEYGSSYEQYF	TGTGCCAGCAGTTTAGAATACGGGAGCTCCTACGAGCAGTACTTC
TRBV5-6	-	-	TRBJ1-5	CASSPRAAPNQPQHF	TGTGCCAGCAGCCCCAGGGCGGCTCCCAATCAGCCCCAGCATTTT
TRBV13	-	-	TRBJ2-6	CASSQGGGGANVLTF	TGTGCCAGCAGCCAAGGGGGTGGCGGGGCCAACGTCCTGACTTTC
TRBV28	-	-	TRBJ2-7	CASSPSHLGGSYF	TGTGCCAGCAGTCCAAGCCATCTCGGCGGCTCGTACTTC
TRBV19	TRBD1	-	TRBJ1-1	CASSMTGDTEAFF	TGTGCCAGTAGTATGACAGGGGACACTGAAGCTTTCTTT
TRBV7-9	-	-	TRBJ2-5	CASSLGQSPVETQYF	TGTGCCAGCAGCTTAGGTCAGTCGCCTGTGGAGACCCAGTACTTC
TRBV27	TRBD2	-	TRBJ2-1	CASSFSGSYGEQFF	TGTGCCAGCAGTTTTAGCGGGAGTTACGGTGAGCAGTTCTTC
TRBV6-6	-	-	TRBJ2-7	CASSYSGTRSSYEQYF	TGTGCCAGCAGTTATTCCGGGACTCGGAGCTCCTACGAGCAGTACTTC
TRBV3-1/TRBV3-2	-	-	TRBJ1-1	CASSRKGQSIIAEAFF	TGTGCCAGCAGCCGTAAGGGACAATCTATCATTGCCGAAGCTTTCTTT
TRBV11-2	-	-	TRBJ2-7	CASSFLPYEQYF	TGTGCCAGCAGCTTCCTACCCTACGAGCAGTACTTC
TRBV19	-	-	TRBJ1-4	CASTPFGQINEKLFF	TGTGCCAGTACCCCCTTCGGACAGATTAATGAAAAACTGTTTTTT
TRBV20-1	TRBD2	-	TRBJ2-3	CSASPSGRFTDTQYF	TGCAGTGCTAGTCCTAGCGGAAGATTCACAGATACGCAGTATTTT
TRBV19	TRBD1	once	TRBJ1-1	CASRTGTGSSEAFF	TGTGCCAGTAGAACCGGGACAGGGTCGTCTGAAGCTTTCTTT
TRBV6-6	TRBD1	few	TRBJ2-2	CASSRTGGPGELFF	TGTGCCAGCAGTCGGACAGGGGGCCCCGGGGAGCTGTTTTTT
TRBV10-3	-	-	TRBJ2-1	CAIREASRGNEQFF	TGTGCCATCAGGGAGGCGTCTCGAGGTAATGAGCAGTTCTTC
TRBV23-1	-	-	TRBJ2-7	CASSRGVGEQYF	TGCGCCAGCAGTCGCGGGGTCGGAGAGCAGTACTTC
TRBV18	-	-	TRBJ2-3	CASSPGEADTQYF	TGTGCCAGCTCACCAGGGGAGGCAGATACGCAGTATTTT
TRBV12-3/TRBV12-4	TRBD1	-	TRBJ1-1	CASSRTGVGEAFF	TGTGCCAGCAGCCGGACAGGGGTGGGTGAAGCTTTCTTT
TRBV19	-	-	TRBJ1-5	CASSMRGNQPQHF	TGTGCCAGTAGTATGAGGGGCAATCAGCCCCAGCATTTT
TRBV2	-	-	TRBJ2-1	CASSSQAYNEQFF	TGTGCCAGCAGTAGTCAGGCATACAATGAGCAGTTCTTC
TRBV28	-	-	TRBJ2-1	CASKVGGLYNEQFF	TGTGCCAGCAAGGTGGGAGGACTATACAATGAGCAGTTCTTC
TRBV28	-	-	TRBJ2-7	CASSLSEKYEQYF	TGTGCCAGCAGCCTCTCTGAGAAGTACGAGCAGTACTTC
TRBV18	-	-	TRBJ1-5	CASSPGTGRNQPQHF	TGTGCCAGCTCACCGGGCACAGGGCGCAATCAGCCCCAGCATTTT
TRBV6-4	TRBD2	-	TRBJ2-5	CASSPTTTGGAQYF	TGTGCCAGCAGTCCCACAACGACTGGGGGGGCCCAGTACTTC
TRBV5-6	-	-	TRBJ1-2	CASSRRDIGRGYTF	TGTGCCAGCAGCCGCCGGGACATCGGTAGGGGCTACACCTTC
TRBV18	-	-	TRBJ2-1	CASSPPSPGGGDEQFF	TGTGCCAGCTCACCACCTTCACCGGGAGGGGGCGATGAGCAGTTCTTC